A selection of T cell receptor beta chains follows, all from one sample in a study of blood T cell repertoires in COVID-19. Libraries were prepared by immunoSEQ multiplex PCR; TCRdb keeps only in-frame clonotypes and omits some of them. In the table there are fewer than 85,000 clones, 65% to 90% of which are singletons. Sequencing used peripheral blood. The origin of the receptors is an older woman with acute or convalescent COVID-19. The conserved cysteine and the conserved F or W are not part of the CDR3 here. Where a row states a size, it is once, few, many or the class of an expanded clone; other rows omit it.

size | V | CDR3
- | TRBV5-1 | ASSSGQVANYGYT
- | TRBV27 | ASSKAGRLFGNTIY
- | TRBV10-3 | AISEYINQPQH
- | TRBV20-1 | SASGDRDPYNSPLH
- | TRBV5-4 | ASSTTTQGNSPLH
- | TRBV18 | ASSPLTGGLRSGNTIY
- | TRBV14 | ASSQAQGRNTIY
- | TRBV5-1 | ASSRRADTDTQY
few | TRBV10-2 | ATLERGYTDTQY
- | TRBV15 | ATSRDVGEFRANYGYT